These T cell receptor beta chains were read from a single sample in a study of response to subunit inactivated influenza vaccine. TCRdb passed the RT-PCR reads through MiXCR, listing each CDR3 protein once. The sample consists of approximately 500,000 distinct CDR3 sequences, 13% of them appearing once. Sequenced material: PBMCs from blood, taken more than 35 days after vaccination. The receptors here all came from a man aged 50 or older who received an inactivated influenza vaccine. CDR3s include the opening cysteine and the closing phenylalanine or tryptophan. The D gene is left open where the match is weak. For some rows the clone size is stated as once, few or many, or as a class when expanded; others skip it.

D: -
V: TRBV12-3/TRBV12-4
size: few
J: TRBJ2-2
DNA: TGTGCCAGCAGTTTACGTTCGAAGACCGGGGAGCTGTTTTTT
CDR3: CASSLRSKTGELFF

D: TRBD2
V: TRBV6-5
size: -
J: TRBJ2-1
DNA: TGTGCCAGCAGTTACACTAGCGGGGGCCTCTCCCAGCAGTTCTTC
CDR3: CASSYTSGGLSQQFF

D: -
V: TRBV7-2
size: -
J: TRBJ2-7
DNA: TGTGCCAGCAGCTTAAATTCGGAATACGAGCAGTACTTC
CDR3: CASSLNSEYEQYF

D: -
V: TRBV21-1
size: -
J: TRBJ1-3
DNA: TGTGCCAGCAGGGGCGGGGCTGGAAACACCATATATTTT
CDR3: CASRGGAGNTIYF

D: -
V: TRBV10-2
size: many
J: TRBJ2-1
DNA: TGCGCCAGCAGTGAGATTGGGGGGGCGATCTATAATGAGCAGTTCTTC
CDR3: CASSEIGGAIYNEQFF

D: -
V: TRBV10-3
size: -
J: TRBJ2-3
DNA: TGTGCCATCAGTGAACCGGGACCCCTCCGGAAGCAGTATTTT
CDR3: CAISEPGPLRKQYF

D: TRBD2
V: TRBV12-3/TRBV12-4
size: -
J: TRBJ2-5
DNA: TGTGCCAGCAGCTTCGGACTAGCGAGAGGACAAGAGACCCAGTACTTC
CDR3: CASSFGLARGQETQYF

D: -
V: TRBV27
size: few
J: TRBJ2-3
DNA: TGTGCCAGCAGCAAAGCCCTAGCCGCCGGGTCAGGTACGCAGTATTTT
CDR3: CASSKALAAGSGTQYF

D: -
V: TRBV20-1
size: -
J: TRBJ2-6
DNA: TGCAGTGCTAGAGATACGGCTGGGGCCAACGTCCTGACTTTC
CDR3: CSARDTAGANVLTF

D: -
V: TRBV20-1
size: many
J: TRBJ2-1
DNA: TGCAGTGCTAGATTCCCTTATACCTACAATGAGCAGTTCTTC
CDR3: CSARFPYTYNEQFF

D: -
V: TRBV12-3/TRBV12-4
size: -
J: TRBJ2-3
DNA: TGTGCCAGCAGTCCTTCGGAGCTAAGCACAGATACGCAGTATTTT
CDR3: CASSPSELSTDTQYF

D: TRBD1
V: TRBV7-2
size: few
J: TRBJ2-5
DNA: TGTGCCAGCAGTCCGCGGACAGGGAAGACCCAGTACTTC
CDR3: CASSPRTGKTQYF

D: TRBD1
V: TRBV5-1
size: -
J: TRBJ2-1
DNA: TGCGCCAGCAGCTTGGATAGGACAGGGCCCTACAATGAGCAGTTCTTC
CDR3: CASSLDRTGPYNEQFF

D: -
V: TRBV12-3/TRBV12-4
size: many
J: TRBJ2-3
DNA: TGTGCCAGCAGTCCAAGGGGGGGAGATACGCAGTATTTT
CDR3: CASSPRGGDTQYF

D: -
V: TRBV20-1
size: few
J: TRBJ2-2
DNA: TGCAGTGCAAATTCCGGGACGGCCACCGGGGAGCTGTTTTTT
CDR3: CSANSGTATGELFF

D: -
V: TRBV11-1
size: few
J: TRBJ2-3
DNA: TGTGCCAGCAGCCGTGGGTGGAACCAGCAGTATTTT
CDR3: CASSRGWNQQYF

D: TRBD1
V: TRBV20-1
size: -
J: TRBJ2-7
DNA: TGCAGTGCTAATCCGGGACAGGGGTCGTGGGAGCAGTACTTC
CDR3: CSANPGQGSWEQYF